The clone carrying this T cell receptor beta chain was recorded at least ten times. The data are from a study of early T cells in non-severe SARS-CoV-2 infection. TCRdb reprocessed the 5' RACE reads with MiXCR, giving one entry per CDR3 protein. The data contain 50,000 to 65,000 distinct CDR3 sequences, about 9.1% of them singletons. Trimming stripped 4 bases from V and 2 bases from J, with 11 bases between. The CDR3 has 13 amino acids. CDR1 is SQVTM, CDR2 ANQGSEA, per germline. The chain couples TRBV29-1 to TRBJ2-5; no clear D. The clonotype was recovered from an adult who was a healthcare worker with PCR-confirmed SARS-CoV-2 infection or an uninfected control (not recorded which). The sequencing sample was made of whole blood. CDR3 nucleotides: TGCAGCGTTGGGGGATCTTTGCAAGAGACCCAGTACTTC. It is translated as CSVGGSLQETQYF.